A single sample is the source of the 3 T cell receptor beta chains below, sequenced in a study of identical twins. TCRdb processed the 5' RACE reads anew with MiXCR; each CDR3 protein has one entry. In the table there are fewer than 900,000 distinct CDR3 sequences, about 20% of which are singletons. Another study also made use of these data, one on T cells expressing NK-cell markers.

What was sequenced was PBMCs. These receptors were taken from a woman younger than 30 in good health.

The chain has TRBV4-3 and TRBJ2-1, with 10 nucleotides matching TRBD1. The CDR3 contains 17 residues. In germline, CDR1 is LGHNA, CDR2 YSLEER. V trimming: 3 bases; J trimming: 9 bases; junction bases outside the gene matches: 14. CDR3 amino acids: CASSQRATGGYRGEQFF. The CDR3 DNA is TGCGCCAGCAGCCAGAGGGCGACAGGGGGCTATCGCGGTGAGCAGTTCTTC.

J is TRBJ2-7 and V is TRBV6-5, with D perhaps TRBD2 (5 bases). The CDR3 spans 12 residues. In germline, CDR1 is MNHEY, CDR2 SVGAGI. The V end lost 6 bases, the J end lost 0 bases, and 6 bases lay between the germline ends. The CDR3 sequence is CASRRGSYEQYF. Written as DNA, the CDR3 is TGTGCCAGCAGACGGGGCTCCTACGAGCAGTACTTC.

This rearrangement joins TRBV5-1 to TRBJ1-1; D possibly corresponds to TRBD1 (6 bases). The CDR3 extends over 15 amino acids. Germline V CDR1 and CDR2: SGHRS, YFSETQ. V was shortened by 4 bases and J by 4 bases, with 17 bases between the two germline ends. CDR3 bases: TGCGCCAGCAGCGGCGGACAGTCCGGTGTCACTGAAGCTTTCTTT. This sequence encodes CASSGGQSGVTEAFF.